The present entry profiles one T cell receptor beta chain with its context. This sample stems from a study of blood T cell repertoires in COVID-19. CDR1 LNHDA and CDR2 SQIVND come from the germline V gene (reference sequence). The trim removed 8 bases at V and 6 bases at J, leaving 7 bases unmatched. This CDR3 is 14 amino acids long. Here immunoSEQ multiplex PCR was the method, and the copy in TCRdb shows in-frame clones only, minus some. This sample has tens of thousands of clones, with more than 85% found just once. This chain links TRBV19 with TRBJ1-5, with 10 nucleotides matching TRBD1. This TCR derives from a human donor in a cohort sampled during active COVID-19. Sequencing input: peripheral blood. CDR3 nucleotides: TGTGCCAGTGAGGCGGGGGACAGGGGTCAGCCCCAGCATTTT. Amino acids: CASEAGDRGQPQHF.